Listed below are T cell receptor beta chains from one sample, sequenced in a study of blood T cell repertoires in COVID-19. This table comes from immunoSEQ multiplex PCR, and its TCRdb copy is limited to in-frame clones, with some not included. The table has roughly 130,000 clones, about 85% seen once. Input material: peripheral blood. The receptor set was obtained from a man between 65 and 80 years old with acute or convalescent COVID-19. The CDR3 runs from the conserved cysteine through the conserved F or W. The D gene is left open where the match is weak. Clone sizes are given selectively: once, few, many, or a class where the clone is expanded.

v_gene	d_gene	j_gene	abundance	CDR3aa	CDR3nt
TRBV2	TRBD2	TRBJ2-1	once	CASTGGTYNEQFF	TGTGCCAGCACCGGGGGGACGTACAATGAGCAGTTCTTC
TRBV11-2	TRBD2	TRBJ2-2	.	CASSLLAGGNTGELFF	TGTGCCAGCAGCTTACTAGCGGGGGGGAACACCGGGGAGCTGTTTTTT
TRBV28	TRBD2	TRBJ2-2	few	CASTSGGADTGELFF	TGTGCCAGCACTAGCGGGGGGGCGGACACCGGGGAGCTGTTTTTT
TRBV5-4	.	TRBJ2-2	.	CASSHRRGPRGTGELFF	TGTGCCAGCAGCCACCGGCGGGGGCCCCGGGGGACCGGGGAGCTGTTTTTT
TRBV10-2	.	TRBJ1-2	.	CASSEIWSVNYGYTF	TGCGCCAGCAGTGAGATTTGGTCGGTAAACTATGGCTACACCTTC
TRBV9	TRBD2	TRBJ2-1	.	CASSVATSGGAHEQFF	TGTGCCAGCAGCGTAGCTACGAGCGGGGGGGCCCATGAGCAGTTCTTC
TRBV4-2	.	TRBJ1-6	few	CASSQDGKVSSYNSPLHF	TGTGCCAGCAGCCAAGATGGAAAGGTTTCTAGTTATAATTCACCCCTCCACTTT
TRBV11-2	.	TRBJ2-2	once	CASSLDQELFF	TGTGCCAGCAGCTTAGATCAAGAGCTGTTTTTT
TRBV15	TRBD1	TRBJ1-4	.	CATNPSGGEKLFF	TGTGCCACCAATCCCTCAGGGGGGGAAAAACTGTTTTTT
TRBV10-2	.	TRBJ2-7	few	CASGPLHEQYF	TGCGCCAGCGGCCCTCTCCACGAGCAGTACTTC
TRBV5-8	TRBD2	TRBJ2-3	.	CASSLGLAVSTDTQYF	TGTGCCAGCAGCTTGGGCCTAGCGGTTAGCACAGATACGCAGTATTTT
TRBV5-6	.	TRBJ2-2	.	CASSHRRGSGALTGELFF	TGTGCCAGCAGTCACCGTCGAGGGTCAGGGGCACTCACCGGGGAGCTGTTTTTT
TRBV30	.	TRBJ1-5	.	CAWSVTGSNQPQHF	TGTGCCTGGAGTGTAACAGGTAGCAATCAGCCCCAGCATTTT
TRBV6-5	.	TRBJ1-1	.	CASSLGQGTEAFF	TGTGCCAGCAGTTTGGGGCAGGGGACTGAAGCTTTCTTT
TRBV7-3	.	TRBJ1-1	.	CASSLRANTEAFF	TGTGCCAGCAGCTTAAGGGCCAACACTGAAGCTTTCTTT
TRBV6-5	.	TRBJ1-2	.	CASNDRQIPNYGYTF	TGTGCCAGCAACGACAGGCAAATCCCTAACTATGGCTACACCTTC
TRBV19	TRBD1	TRBJ2-6	.	CASRDTGGSGANVLTF	TGTGCCAGTAGGGACACAGGGGGCTCTGGGGCCAACGTCCTGACTTTC
TRBV19	.	TRBJ1-5	.	CASSIGRNQPQHF	TGTGCCAGTAGTATTGGCAGGAATCAGCCCCAGCATTTT
TRBV28	.	TRBJ1-3	.	CASSTIGSFGSGNTIYF	TGTGCCAGCAGTACTATCGGGAGTTTCGGCTCTGGAAACACCATATATTTT
TRBV4-2	TRBD1	TRBJ2-1	.	CASSQGGTGVEQFF	TGTGCCAGCAGCCAAGGAGGGACAGGGGTGGAGCAGTTCTTC
TRBV2	TRBD1	TRBJ1-5	.	CASSRTGLDQPQHF	TGTGCCAGCAGCCGGACAGGGTTAGATCAGCCCCAGCATTTT
TRBV6-6	.	TRBJ1-1	few	CATRDPTESEAFF	TGTGCCACCCGAGATCCTACCGAGAGTGAAGCTTTCTTT
TRBV6-5	.	TRBJ1-1	.	CASRFSLVYEAFF	TGTGCCAGCAGATTTTCCCTAGTTTATGAAGCTTTCTTT
TRBV3-1/TRBV3-2	TRBD2	TRBJ2-3	.	CASSAGGPLDTQYF	TGTGCCAGCAGCGCGGGGGGGCCTTTAGATACGCAGTATTTT
TRBV6-6	TRBD1	TRBJ1-5	.	CASSYVQGDNQPQHF	TGTGCCAGCAGTTACGTACAGGGGGACAATCAGCCCCAGCATTTT
TRBV19	TRBD1	TRBJ1-5	.	CASSTTGNQPQHF	TGTGCCAGTAGTACGACAGGGAATCAGCCCCAGCATTTT
TRBV3-1/TRBV3-2	TRBD2	TRBJ2-1	.	CASSQSGGSYNEQFF	TGTGCCAGCAGCCAAAGCGGGGGTTCCTACAATGAGCAGTTCTTC
TRBV2	TRBD1	TRBJ2-6	.	CASQTGSDAGANVLTF	TGTGCCAGCCAGACAGGGTCAGACGCTGGGGCCAACGTCCTGACTTTC
TRBV6-5	TRBD2	TRBJ2-1	.	CASTGLAGSSNEQFF	TGTGCCAGCACCGGACTAGCGGGGTCTAGTAATGAGCAGTTCTTC
TRBV5-1	TRBD1	TRBJ1-3	.	CASSPSGTGGSGNTIYF	TGCGCCAGCAGCCCGTCTGGGACAGGGGGCTCTGGAAACACCATATATTTT
TRBV29-1	TRBD1	TRBJ2-3	.	CSVVRTGPTDTQYF	TGCAGCGTCGTTAGGACAGGGCCCACAGATACGCAGTATTTT
TRBV28	TRBD1	TRBJ1-2	.	CASSLSVGQGMDGYTF	TGTGCCAGCAGTTTGAGTGTTGGACAGGGTATGGATGGCTACACCTTC
TRBV10-3	.	TRBJ1-2	.	CATRNGQSYGYTF	TGTGCCACCCGCAACGGACAATCCTATGGCTACACCTTC
TRBV27	.	TRBJ1-2	few	CASSLVAGGGYGYTF	TGTGCCAGCAGTTTAGTGGCAGGTGGTGGCTATGGCTACACCTTC
TRBV11-2	TRBD1	TRBJ1-1	.	CASTPGTGRGTTEAFF	TGTGCCAGCACCCCCGGGACAGGGAGGGGAACAACTGAAGCTTTCTTT
TRBV6-5	.	TRBJ1-2	.	CASTAGGARNYGYTF	TGTGCCAGTACAGCTGGGGGGGCGCGGAACTATGGCTACACCTTC
TRBV7-5	.	TRBJ1-2	.	CARRQCPGQGVSYGYTF	TGTGCCAGAAGACAATGCCCGGGACAGGGGGTATCCTATGGCTACACCTTC
TRBV18	TRBD1	TRBJ2-6	.	CASPQQGAISSGANVLTF	TGTGCCAGCCCACAACAGGGGGCAATCTCCTCTGGGGCCAACGTCCTGACTTTC
TRBV16	.	TRBJ1-2	.	CASSPAGGEGFYGYTF	TGTGCCAGCAGCCCCGCCGGCGGGGAGGGATTCTATGGCTACACCTTC
TRBV30	TRBD2	TRBJ2-5	.	CAWSTGLAGEETQYF	TGTGCCTGGAGTACGGGACTAGCGGGGGAGGAGACCCAGTACTTC
TRBV14	.	TRBJ2-3	.	CASSPLRGPDTQYF	TGTGCCAGCAGCCCACTCAGGGGTCCAGATACGCAGTATTTT
TRBV7-3	.	TRBJ2-1	few	CADPVGSSYNEQFF	TGTGCCGACCCTGTAGGGAGCTCCTACAATGAGCAGTTCTTC
TRBV29-1	TRBD1	TRBJ1-2	.	CSVSGTGEYSYGYTF	TGCAGCGTTTCCGGGACAGGGGAGTATAGCTATGGCTACACCTTC
TRBV5-6	.	TRBJ1-6	.	CASSLGLEGNSPLHF	TGTGCCAGCAGCTTGGGTCTTGAGGGCAATTCACCCCTCCACTTT
TRBV6-1	.	TRBJ1-5	.	CASSGGTYSSNQPQHF	TGTGCCAGCAGTGGTGGGACATATTCGAGCAATCAGCCCCAGCATTTT
TRBV7-8	.	TRBJ2-5	few	CASSLGLAGAARTQYF	TGTGCCAGCAGCTTAGGCTTGGCGGGGGCCGCCAGGACCCAGTACTTC
TRBV27	.	TRBJ1-1	once	CASSLSARRRTEAFF	TGTGCCAGCAGTTTATCGGCCCGGCGGCGCACTGAAGCTTTCTTT
TRBV15	.	TRBJ2-7	.	CATSRDSGGYEQYF	TGTGCCACCAGCAGAGATTCCGGGGGCTACGAGCAGTACTTC
TRBV2	TRBD1	TRBJ1-1	.	CASGLSGQGRTEAFF	TGTGCCAGCGGACTGTCAGGACAGGGGAGAACTGAAGCTTTCTTT
TRBV10-1	.	TRBJ1-6	.	CASSAGGGSPLHF	TGCGCCAGCAGTGCCGGGGGTGGTTCACCCCTCCACTTT
TRBV14	TRBD1	TRBJ1-5	.	CASSQGQGAGNQPQHF	TGTGCCAGCAGCCAAGGACAGGGGGCAGGCAATCAGCCCCAGCATTTT
TRBV18	.	TRBJ1-6	.	CASSLDSSYNSPLHF	TGTGCCAGCTCGTTGGACAGCTCCTATAATTCACCCCTCCACTTT
TRBV30	.	TRBJ1-2	.	CAWSLGDGYTF	TGTGCCTGGAGTTTAGGGGATGGCTACACCTTC
TRBV7-6	TRBD1	TRBJ2-5	.	CASSPTGGGETQYF	TGTGCCAGCAGCCCAACAGGGGGCGGAGAGACCCAGTACTTC
TRBV11-2	.	TRBJ2-7	.	CASSLRGQSHEQYF	TGTGCCAGCAGCTTAAGGGGTCAGTCGCACGAGCAGTACTTC